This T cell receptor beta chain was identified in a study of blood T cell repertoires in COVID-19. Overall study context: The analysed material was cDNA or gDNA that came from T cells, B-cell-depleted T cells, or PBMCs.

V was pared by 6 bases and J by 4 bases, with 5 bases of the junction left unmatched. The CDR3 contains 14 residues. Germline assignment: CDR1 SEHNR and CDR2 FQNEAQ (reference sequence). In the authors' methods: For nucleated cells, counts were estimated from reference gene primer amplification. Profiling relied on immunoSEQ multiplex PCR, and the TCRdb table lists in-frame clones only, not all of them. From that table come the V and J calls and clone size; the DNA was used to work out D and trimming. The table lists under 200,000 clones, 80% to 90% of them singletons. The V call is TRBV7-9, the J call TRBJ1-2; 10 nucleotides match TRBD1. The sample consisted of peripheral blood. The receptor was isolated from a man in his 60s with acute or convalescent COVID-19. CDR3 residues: CASSFGDRGYGYTF. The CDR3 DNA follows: TGTGCCAGCAGTTTCGGGGACAGGGGCTATGGCTACACCTTC.